This passage covers 30 T cell receptor beta chains from one sample sequenced in a study of radiation and T cells in renal cell carcinoma. The protocol was immunoSEQ multiplex PCR, while the TCRdb copy is restricted to in-frame clones and leaves out a portion. The sample has some 150,000 clones, about 91% seen once. Time point denoted: blood 2 weeks post-SBRT. The treatment is: 15 Gy SBRT to primary tumor, nephrectomy 4 weeks later. Sequencing was performed on blood, taken from a patient whose treatment included radiotherapy and nephrectomy. The receptors derive from a woman between 45 and 60 years old with renal cell carcinoma.

CDR3 nucleotide sequence: TGCGCCAGCAGCTCAGGGATAGACACTGAAGCTTTCTTT. It is translated as CASSSGIDTEAFF. The chain recombines TRBV4-3 with TRBJ1-1; D possibly corresponds to TRBD1 (5 bases). The CDR3 has 13 amino acids. Germline-derived CDR1 and CDR2 are LGHNA and YSLEER. Trimming removed 5 bases from V and 3 bases from J, with 10 bases in between.

There are a few counts of this clone. The rearrangement uses TRBV18 and TRBJ2-7; tentatively, D is TRBD1 (6 bases). The CDR3 contains 14 residues. Germline CDR1 reads KGHSH; CDR2 reads LQKENI. V was pared by 1 base and J by 0 bases, with 7 bases between. The chain's CDR3 is CASSPQGGSYEQYF. The CDR3 region has the DNA TGTGCCAGCTCACCACAAGGGGGCTCCTACGAGCAGTACTTC.

This sequence joins TRBV5-6 and TRBJ1-6; 7 positions agree with TRBD1. Germline loops: CDR1 SGHDT, CDR2 YYEEEE. After removal of 0 bases from V and 7 bases from J, the junction contained 7 bases not matched to a gene. The CDR3 length is 16 residues. Written as DNA, the CDR3 is TGTGCCAGCAGCTTGGGGGACAGTATAAGGAATTCACCCCTCCACTTT. It is translated as CASSLGDSIRNSPLHF.

Comments on this clone: The junction does not match germline at one end; this may be a read error. The genes are TRBV28 and TRBJ2-3; no reliable D call. In germline, CDR1 is MDHEN, CDR2 SYDVKM. The CDR3 is made up of 13 amino acids. CDR3 in amino acids: CASSFGSRDTQYF. For the CDR3, the DNA is TGTGCCAGCAGTTTTGGTAGCAGAGATACGCAGTATTTT.

V gene TRBV6-6 combines with J gene TRBJ1-6; no firm D call. Trimming left V 5 bases short and J 8 bases short, with 7 bases between. The CDR3 is 12 residues long. Germline V gene sequence: CDR1 MNHNY, CDR2 SVGAGI (reference sequence). CDR3 region: CASSTRDSPLHF. The CDR3 DNA is TGTGCCAGCAGTACACGAGATTCACCCCTCCACTTT.

DNA for the CDR3: TGCGCCAGCAGCTTGGCCGGAGGGGGCGGATACGAGCAGTACTTC. Amino acids: CASSLAGGGGYEQYF. The gene calls are TRBV5-1 and TRBJ2-7, with D possibly being TRBD1 (7 bases). V was trimmed by 0 bases and J by 4 bases, leaving 14 bases between them. The CDR3 is 15 residues long. From germline, CDR1 is SGHRS and CDR2 YFSETQ. The variable domain in full, completed from reference TRBV5-1 and TRBJ2-7, reads KAGVTQTPRYLIKTRGQQVTLSCSPISGHRSVSWYQQTPGQGLQFLFEYFSETQRNKGNFPGRFSGRQFSNSRSEMNVSTLELGDSALYLCASSLAGGGGYEQYFGPGTRLTVT.

V is TRBV6-6 and J is TRBJ2-3; 8 bases are a match to TRBD1. The length of the CDR3 is 13 residues. The germline CDR1 and CDR2 sequences are MNHNY and SVGAGI (reference sequence). Trimming took 11 bases from V and 2 from J; bases not matched to a gene: 6. The chain's CDR3 is CAGWTGNTDTQYF. The CDR3 DNA follows: TGTGCCGGCTGGACAGGGAACACAGATACGCAGTATTTT.

The rearrangement joins TRBV7-3 to TRBJ2-3, with TRBD2 identical over 12 bases. Per the germline V gene, CDR1 is SGHTA and CDR2 is FQGTGA. Germline trimming cut 5 bases from V and 6 bases from J; bases unmatched to any gene: 6. The CDR3 covers 15 residues. The CDR3 nucleotides read TGTGCCAGCAGCCTAGCGGGGGGGCCGTCCGATACGCAGTATTTT. It specifies CASSLAGGPSDTQYF.

The rearrangement links TRBV2 to TRBJ2-1; D not resolved. The germline CDR1 and CDR2 sequences are SNHLY and FYNNEI. The CDR3 consists of 15 residues. V gave up 8 bases and J gave up 2 bases, with 16 bases separating them. In nucleotides, the CDR3 is TGTGCCAGCGGAAGAGTGTCTGCTCCCTACAATGAGCAGTTCTTC. Translating gives CASGRVSAPYNEQFF.

V and J are TRBV2 and TRBJ1-5; D may be TRBD1 (6 bases). Germline CDR1 SNHLY, CDR2 FYNNEI. V was pared by 6 bases and J by 7 bases, with 16 bases between. The CDR3 length is 14 residues. For the CDR3, the DNA is TGTGCCAGCAGAGTCCCAGTGGGGGGCCAGCCCCAGCATTTT. The encoded protein is CASRVPVGGQPQHF.

This clone was counted once. The gene calls are TRBV29-1 and TRBJ1-2; 9 nucleotides match TRBD1. CDR3 length equals 14 residues. Germline CDR1 reads SQVTM; CDR2 reads ANQGSEA. Trimming cost V 0 bases and J 7 bases; bases outside gene matches: 6. Here the CDR3 reads CSVEDGDRVGGYTF. The CDR3 bases are TGCAGCGTTGAAGACGGGGACAGGGTAGGTGGCTACACCTTC.

This rearrangement joins TRBV6-5 to TRBJ1-2; D call uncertain. The V end lost 5 bases, the J end lost 9 bases, and 13 bases lay between the germline ends. Per germline, CDR1 MNHEY and CDR2 SVGAGI. The length of the CDR3 is 12 residues. The CDR3 loop reads CASSTPRRSYTF. As DNA, the CDR3 is TGTGCCAGCAGTACCCCCCGCCGGAGCTACACCTTC.

This clone was found once. The chain has TRBV11-2 and TRBJ1-3; no definite D call. Germline values: CDR1 SGHAT, CDR2 FQNNGV. This CDR3 has 15 amino acids. Trimming took off 5 bases at V and 0 bases at J, with 11 bases between the two ends. CDR3 region: CASSPRTGSGNTIYF. CDR3 bases: TGTGCCAGCAGCCCCCGGACGGGCTCTGGAAACACCATATATTTT.

V is TRBV4-1 and J is TRBJ1-4; 10 bases map to TRBD1. The CDR3 has 18 residues. V dropped 1 base and J dropped 6; count of bases not matched to a gene: 11. Looked up from germline, CDR1 is MGHRA and CDR2 is YSYEKL. The CDR3 region has the DNA TGCGCCAGCAGCCAAGGAATAGTTGCCGGGACAGGGGATGAAAAACTGTTTTTT. Translated, it gives CASSQGIVAGTGDEKLFF.

The rearrangement joins TRBV2 to TRBJ1-4; 8 nucleotides align to TRBD1. With 5 bases clipped from V and 0 bases from J, the junction kept 8 bases outside the gene matches. The length of the CDR3 is 17 residues. CDR1 is SNHLY, CDR2 FYNNEI, per germline. This CDR3 reads CASSNTGGGPTNEKLFF. The CDR3 DNA reads as TGTGCCAGCAGTAATACAGGGGGAGGGCCAACTAATGAAAAACTGTTTTTT. Drawing the rest from reference TRBV2 and TRBJ1-4, the complete variable domain is EPEVTQTPSHQVTQMGQEVILRCVPISNHLYFYWYRQILGQKVEFLVSFYNNEISEKSEIFDDQFSVERPDGSNFTLKIRSTKLEDSAMYFCASSNTGGGPTNEKLFFGSGTQLSVL.

The chain uses TRBV5-6 and TRBJ1-2, with a tentative D call TRBD1 (5 bases). CDR1 and CDR2 (germline): SGHDT, YYEEEE. V gave up 6 bases and J gave up 4 bases, with 10 bases separating them. The CDR3 covers 12 residues. The CDR3 spells CASISGGYGYTF. The DNA for the CDR3 is TGTGCCAGCATCTCGGGGGGCTATGGCTACACCTTC.

The J gene is TRBJ1-3, the V gene TRBV6-5; 8 positions agree with TRBD1. This CDR3 contains 15 residues. The germline V gene has CDR1 MNHEY and CDR2 SVGAGI. V gave up 5 bases and J gave up 5 bases; unmatched junction bases: 8. CDR3 nucleotide sequence: TGTGCCAGCAGTAAAGGACAGGGCGTGAGAAACACCATATATTTT. Translating it yields CASSKGQGVRNTIYF.

The chain links TRBV6-5 to TRBJ2-4; 8 nucleotides align to TRBD1. The germline gives CDR1 MNHEY, CDR2 SVGAGI. J was trimmed by 6 bases and V by 4 bases; bases with no gene match: 5. The length of the CDR3 is 14 residues. CDR3 in amino acids: CASSWRTGPNIQYF. DNA for the CDR3: TGTGCCAGCAGTTGGAGGACAGGGCCAAACATTCAGTACTTC.

The J gene is TRBJ2-5, the V gene TRBV13; 10 bases are a match to TRBD2. With V trimmed by 7 bases and J by 5 bases, 10 bases remained unmatched. Germline-derived CDR1 and CDR2 are PRHDT and FYEKMQ (reference sequence). The CDR3 length is 15 residues. DNA for the CDR3: TGTGCCAGCATGCGGGGGAGCGGGGGGGCGGAGACCCAGTACTTC. Translating gives CASMRGSGGAETQYF.

The J gene is TRBJ2-5, the V gene TRBV4-3, with D perhaps TRBD2 (7 bases). The CDR3 covers 15 residues. Between the trimmed V and J ends, which lost 0 bases and 5 bases, there was a span of 13 bases. Germline values: CDR1 LGHNA, CDR2 YSLEER. The CDR3 DNA follows: TGCGCCAGCAGCCAAGATAGGAGGGGGGGGGAGACCCAGTACTTC. Amino acids: CASSQDRRGGETQYF.

V and J are TRBV6-6 and TRBJ2-3; D uncertain. V gave up 6 bases and J gave up 6 bases, with 7 bases separating them. There are 11 residues in the CDR3. The germline CDR1 and CDR2 sequences are MNHNY and SVGAGI (reference sequence). CDR3 DNA sequence: TGTGCCAGCAGGGATCCGGATACGCAGTATTTT. This codes for CASRDPDTQYF.

This clone was seen a few times. V usage is TRBV2 and J usage is TRBJ2-2, with 9 bases that match TRBD1. Germline-derived CDR1 and CDR2 are SNHLY and FYNNEI. J gave up 6 bases and V 5 bases, and 7 bases lay outside the gene matches. This CDR3 has 15 amino acids. As DNA, the CDR3 is TGTGCCAGCAGTCAAGATGGACAGGGGTCCGGGGAGCTGTTTTTT. It translates to CASSQDGQGSGELFF.

This sequence joins TRBV6-4 and TRBJ2-1, with TRBD2 identical over 9 bases. Per the germline V gene, CDR1 is MRHNA and CDR2 is SNTAGT. The CDR3 is 16 amino acids. V lost 0 bases to trimming and J lost 4 bases; unmatched junction nucleotides: 4. The CDR3 reads CASSDSAGGIYNEQFF. In DNA form, the CDR3 reads TGTGCCAGCAGTGACTCCGCGGGGGGGATATACAATGAGCAGTTCTTC.

The gene calls are TRBV4-1 and TRBJ2-2; D ambiguous. V was pared by 5 bases and J by 1 base, with 5 bases between. CDR1 is MGHRA, CDR2 YSYEKL, per germline. This CDR3 has 13 amino acids. CDR3 nucleotides: TGCGCCAGCAGCATCGGGAACACCGGGGAGCTGTTTTTT. It yields the protein CASSIGNTGELFF.

V usage is TRBV9 and J usage is TRBJ2-1, with 7 bases matching TRBD1. The germline CDR1 and CDR2 sequences are SGDLS and YYNGEE. V shed 4 bases, J shed 8 bases, and the junction held 6 bases outside the gene matches. CDR3 length equals 13 residues. In DNA form, the CDR3 reads TGTGCCAGCAGCACCGACAGGGATCATGAGCAGTTCTTC. Protein sequence: CASSTDRDHEQFF. Variable domain in full (rest from reference TRBV9 and TRBJ2-1): DSGVTQTPKHLITATGQRVTLRCSPRSGDLSVYWYQQSLDQGLQFLIQYYNGEERAKGNILERFSAQQFPDLHSELNLSSLELGDSALYFCASSTDRDHEQFFGPGTRLTVL.

The CDR3 DNA follows: TGTGCCAGTAGTATCCCAACAGGGCTCTCGACCATGAACACTGAAGCTTTCTTT. It specifies CASSIPTGLSTMNTEAFF. The chain has TRBV19 and TRBJ1-1, with D maybe TRBD1 (6 bases). The CDR3 loop spans 18 amino acids. V lost 3 bases to trimming and J lost 0 bases, with 20 bases between them. Germline V lookup: CDR1 LNHDA, CDR2 SQIVND (reference sequence).

About this clone itself: A clone one base away is much larger, so this may be a read error. The rearrangement links TRBV28 to TRBJ1-2; perhaps TRBD1 as D (5 bases). V shed 10 bases and J shed 3 bases, with 18 bases lying between them. The germline CDR1 and CDR2 sequences are MDHEN and SYDVKM. There are 14 residues in the CDR3. The CDR3 region has the DNA TGTGCCAACAGGCCAGGGCTTTCCTACTATGGCTACACCTTC. Encoded protein: CANRPGLSYYGYTF.

The CDR3 here is CASSFRTGDYGYTF. As DNA, the CDR3 is TGTGCCAGCAGCTTCCGGACAGGGGACTATGGCTACACCTTC. The V and J genes are TRBV7-9 and TRBJ1-2; the match to TRBD1 covers 9 bases. Germline CDR1 reads SEHNR; CDR2 reads FQNEAQ (reference sequence). The CDR3 is 14 residues long. V lost 3 bases, J lost 3 bases, and 2 bases stayed unmatched.

This chain links TRBV19 with TRBJ2-2, with unresolved D. Germline CDR1 and CDR2: LNHDA and SQIVND (reference sequence). The CDR3 runs to 15 residues. Trimming cost V 8 bases and J 0 bases, with 13 bases left between them. In DNA form, the CDR3 reads TGTGCCAGTTTGAGGTCCGCTGCGAACACCGGGGAGCTGTTTTTT. Translated: CASLRSAANTGELFF.

V usage is TRBV9 and J usage is TRBJ2-2, with 7 bases matching TRBD1. Germline loops: CDR1 SGDLS, CDR2 YYNGEE. There are 14 residues in the CDR3. Trimming cost V 0 bases and J 5 bases; bases outside gene matches: 1. CDR3 protein: CASSVDRGTGELFF. The CDR3 DNA follows: TGTGCCAGCAGCGTAGACAGGGGAACCGGGGAGCTGTTTTTT. Together with reference TRBV9 and TRBJ2-2, the CDR3 gives the full variable domain: DSGVTQTPKHLITATGQRVTLRCSPRSGDLSVYWYQQSLDQGLQFLIQYYNGEERAKGNILERFSAQQFPDLHSELNLSSLELGDSALYFCASSVDRGTGELFFGEGSRLTVL.